These T cell receptor beta chains were read from a single sample in a study of T-cell memory formation after mild COVID-19. In TCRdb, the 5' RACE reads were re-called with MiXCR into one record per CDR3 protein. The sample lists about 200,000 distinct CDR3 sequences, 16% occurring once. Sequences were obtained from PBMCs or a T cell subset sorted from them (not recorded which). All receptors come from an adult woman who had mild COVID-19 (a few samples of this study predate the infection). Cell type and time point are not known. The CDR3 runs from the conserved cysteine through the conserved F or W. D genes are given only for firm matches. Size is stated for part of the rows, as once, few or many counts, or as a class when the clone is expanded.

V	D	size	J	CDR3	DNA
TRBV2	.	.	TRBJ2-3	CASSLLASGSDTQYF	TGTGCCAGCAGCCTACTAGCTAGTGGTTCAGATACGCAGTATTTT
TRBV5-6	.	few	TRBJ1-1	CASSLGWGFREAFF	TGTGCCAGCAGCCTTGGATGGGGGTTTCGTGAAGCTTTCTTT
TRBV7-2	.	.	TRBJ2-5	CASSLEAQARKTQYF	TGTGCCAGCAGCTTAGAAGCGCAGGCCCGGAAGACCCAGTACTTC
TRBV6-5	TRBD1	.	TRBJ2-4	CASSSRQGGVGIQYF	TGTGCCAGCAGTTCCAGACAGGGGGGAGTAGGCATTCAGTACTTC
TRBV27	.	many	TRBJ1-2	CASRGLGDSYGYTF	TGTGCCAGCAGGGGCCTCGGGGATAGCTATGGCTACACCTTC
TRBV12-3/TRBV12-4	TRBD1	few	TRBJ2-1	CASSGTGEDNEQFF	TGTGCCAGCAGCGGGACAGGGGAGGACAATGAGCAGTTCTTC
TRBV7-2	TRBD1	many	TRBJ1-2	CASSPIYTRTGEGDGYTF	TGTGCCAGCAGCCCAATCTACACCCGGACAGGTGAAGGGGATGGCTACACCTTC
TRBV4-2	.	.	TRBJ2-5	CASSQDLETQYF	TGTGCCAGCAGCCAAGATCTGGAGACCCAGTACTTC
TRBV6-4	TRBD1	.	TRBJ2-1	CASSGDRGNEQFF	TGTGCCAGCAGTGGGGACAGGGGGAATGAGCAGTTCTTC
TRBV9	TRBD1	.	TRBJ1-2	CASSQGGGSYGYTF	TGTGCCAGCAGCCAGGGAGGGGGCAGCTATGGCTACACCTTC
TRBV28	TRBD2	.	TRBJ2-5	CASSNTGTSEETQYF	TGTGCCAGCAGTAATACCGGGACTAGCGAAGAGACCCAGTACTTC
TRBV6-5	.	few	TRBJ2-5	CASSYGGTAETQYF	TGTGCCAGCAGTTACGGAGGCACTGCAGAGACCCAGTACTTC
TRBV6-5	TRBD2	.	TRBJ2-2	CASSYGLARTGELFF	TGTGCCAGCAGTTATGGACTAGCACGCACCGGGGAGCTGTTTTTT
TRBV30	TRBD1	.	TRBJ2-7	CAWTLPGTGVKEQYF	TGTGCCTGGACCCTCCCCGGGACAGGGGTAAAAGAGCAGTACTTC
TRBV7-2	TRBD1	few	TRBJ1-5	CASSSQGTGSNQPQHF	TGTGCCAGCAGCTCACAAGGGACAGGTAGCAATCAGCCCCAGCATTTT
TRBV29-1	.	many	TRBJ1-1	CSVESGVRGTEAFF	TGCAGCGTTGAGTCCGGGGTCAGGGGCACTGAAGCTTTCTTT
TRBV12-3/TRBV12-4	TRBD1	many	TRBJ1-3	CASNPTGEAGNTIYF	TGTGCCAGCAACCCGACAGGGGAGGCTGGAAACACCATATATTTT
TRBV5-6	.	few	TRBJ1-2	CASSLILGFTGYTF	TGTGCCAGCAGCTTGATTCTGGGGTTTACTGGCTACACCTTC
TRBV10-3	.	.	TRBJ1-5	CAISPEPFGASNQPQHF	TGTGCCATCAGTCCCGAGCCCTTTGGGGCTAGCAATCAGCCCCAGCATTTT
TRBV27	.	.	TRBJ2-5	CASSLSEGLTQYF	TGTGCCAGCAGTTTATCGGAAGGTTTGACCCAGTACTTC
TRBV15	.	few	TRBJ2-7	CATSQIAAEQYF	TGTGCCACCAGTCAGATAGCGGCTGAGCAGTACTTC
TRBV3-1	.	.	TRBJ2-1	CASSQDGTPTLRNEQFF	TGTGCCAGCAGCCAAGATGGGACTCCTACTCTCCGGAATGAGCAGTTCTTC
TRBV12-3/TRBV12-4	TRBD1	.	TRBJ2-1	CASSFTGAAGNEQFF	TGTGCCAGCAGTTTTACAGGGGCTGCTGGGAATGAGCAGTTCTTC
TRBV11-2	.	.	TRBJ2-1	CASSSPRVLGNEQFF	TGTGCCAGCAGCTCTCCTCGGGTTCTGGGGAATGAGCAGTTCTTC
TRBV12-3/TRBV12-4	.	.	TRBJ2-5	CASSLTEETQYF	TGTGCCAGCAGTCTGACAGAAGAGACCCAGTACTTC
TRBV3-1	TRBD2	.	TRBJ2-3	CASTLAGGASTDTQYF	TGTGCCAGCACCCTAGCGGGAGGGGCCAGCACAGATACGCAGTATTTT
TRBV4-3	.	.	TRBJ1-5	CASSQDRFGDQPQHF	TGCGCCAGCAGCCAAGATCGGTTCGGGGATCAGCCCCAGCATTTT
TRBV6-5	TRBD1	.	TRBJ2-1	CASSSLGTGDYNEQFF	TGTGCCAGCAGTTCCCTCGGGACAGGAGACTACAATGAGCAGTTCTTC
TRBV12-3/TRBV12-4	.	few	TRBJ2-7	CASSINRDYEQYF	TGTGCCAGCAGTATCAACAGGGACTACGAGCAGTACTTC
TRBV7-3	.	.	TRBJ1-1	CASSAQQGGGTEAFF	TGTGCCAGCAGCGCTCAACAGGGTGGGGGGACTGAAGCTTTCTTT
TRBV6-5	TRBD1	.	TRBJ1-3	CASRRTGISSGNTIYF	TGTGCCAGCCGTCGGACAGGGATCAGCTCTGGAAACACCATATATTTT
TRBV4-1	TRBD2	.	TRBJ2-5	CASSQGLAGGETQYF	TGCGCCAGCAGCCAAGGACTAGCGGGGGGGGAGACCCAGTACTTC
TRBV29-1	.	.	TRBJ2-7	CSAKDLYTYEQYF	TGCAGCGCCAAGGACCTCTATACCTACGAGCAGTACTTC
TRBV18	TRBD2	many	TRBJ2-7	CASSPRISGRVYEQYF	TGTGCCAGCTCACCAAGGATTAGCGGGAGGGTATACGAGCAGTACTTC
TRBV4-1	.	.	TRBJ2-2	CASRDRNTGELFF	TGCGCCAGCAGGGACAGGAACACCGGGGAGCTGTTTTTT
TRBV15	.	few	TRBJ2-3	CATSRGEVSHTQYF	TGTGCCACCAGCAGAGGAGAGGTTTCCCATACGCAGTATTTT
TRBV2	TRBD1	.	TRBJ2-5	CASRGQGVPQETQYF	TGTGCCAGCAGGGGGCAGGGGGTACCCCAAGAGACCCAGTACTTC
TRBV5-1	TRBD1	few	TRBJ1-3	CASSLGTGSGNTIYF	TGCGCCAGCAGCTTAGGGACAGGTTCTGGAAACACCATATATTTT
TRBV2	TRBD1	few	TRBJ2-7	CATGQGANEQYF	TGTGCCACCGGACAGGGGGCGAACGAGCAGTACTTC
TRBV5-1	TRBD1	.	TRBJ2-7	CASSGDSLSYEQYF	TGCGCCAGCAGCGGGGACAGTCTTTCCTACGAGCAGTACTTC
TRBV3-1	.	few	TRBJ1-3	CASSQDFAGLASGNTIYF	TGTGCCAGCAGCCAAGATTTTGCGGGGCTTGCCTCTGGAAACACCATATATTTT
TRBV12-3/TRBV12-4	.	few	TRBJ1-1	CASTRGGLAEAFF	TGTGCCAGCACCCGGGGGGGGCTCGCTGAAGCTTTCTTT
TRBV7-9	.	.	TRBJ1-2	CASSLGGGGYTF	TGTGCCAGCAGCTTAGGTGGAGGTGGCTACACCTTC
TRBV28	.	.	TRBJ2-3	CASIRLGTDTQYF	TGTGCCAGCATTAGACTAGGCACAGATACGCAGTATTTT
TRBV5-4	TRBD2	.	TRBJ2-7	CASSLGGSGSGSYEQYF	TGTGCCAGCAGCTTGGGAGGTAGCGGGAGTGGTTCCTACGAGCAGTACTTC
TRBV5-1	.	few	TRBJ2-1	CASSLGSGTSSYNEQFF	TGCGCCAGCAGCTTGGGATCGGGGACAAGCTCCTACAATGAGCAGTTCTTC
TRBV20-1	.	.	TRBJ2-2	CSARGDSRALSGELFF	TGCAGTGCTAGAGGGGACTCCCGCGCCCTTTCCGGGGAGCTGTTTTTT
TRBV11-2	.	.	TRBJ2-3	CASSLGAGLTDTQYF	TGTGCCAGCAGCTTAGGGGCGGGGCTCACAGATACGCAGTATTTT
TRBV11-2	.	.	TRBJ1-1	CASSLGARDTEAFF	TGTGCCAGCAGCTTAGGGGCGAGGGACACTGAAGCTTTCTTT
TRBV7-9	.	few	TRBJ1-4	CASSLGNRALEKLFF	TGTGCCAGCAGCTTAGGCAACAGGGCCCTTGAAAAACTGTTTTTT
TRBV15	.	.	TRBJ2-3	CATSSLDRQTDTQYF	TGTGCCACCAGCAGCCTAGACCGACAGACAGATACGCAGTATTTT
TRBV30	.	few	TRBJ1-1	CAWSVRRGSSEAFF	TGTGCCTGGAGTGTCAGGAGGGGCTCTTCTGAAGCTTTCTTT
TRBV6-5	TRBD2	few	TRBJ2-7	CASRRGVGTDSYEQYF	TGTGCCAGCAGACGGGGGGTCGGGACCGACTCCTACGAGCAGTACTTC